The sequence of this TCR beta chain was determined in a study of T cells in localized non-small cell lung cancer. Findings and caveats of the study: Appearing in adjacent lung were a median about 57 of the top 100 tumor clones.

Profiled with immunoSEQ multiplex PCR; TCRdb holds only in-frame clones, not every one. The profile shows about 33,000 clones, just over 85% of them singletons. The CDR3 runs 13 residues. Between the trimmed V and J ends, which lost 2 bases and 6 bases, there was a span of 10 bases. Germline V lookup: CDR1 SGHVS, CDR2 FQNEAQ. In the case of this clone: The antigen is not known.

The clonotype was recovered from a male donor older than 55 with stage III lung adenocarcinoma. The gene calls are TRBV7-8 and TRBJ1-2; the D is unclear. Sample: peripheral blood, taken before any cancer treatment. In nucleotides, the CDR3 is TGTGCCAGCAGCTTATCACTTCTTAATGGCTACACCTTC. Translated: CASSLSLLNGYTF.